A selection of T cell receptor beta chains follows, all from one sample in a study of cytomegalovirus exposure and HLA in healthy donors. Using immunoSEQ multiplex PCR, the repertoire was profiled, and TCRdb retains in-frame clones only, with some absent. The sample yields 110,000 or so clones, roughly 77% seen once. Material for sequencing was PBMCs. The receptor set was obtained from a man aged 40-55 years in good health and CMV-seronegative. The CDR3 runs from the conserved cysteine through the conserved F or W. The D gene is left open where the match is weak. Rows give clone size only sometimes, using once, few, many, or a class for an expanded clone.

CDR3nt,CDR3aa,abundance,j_gene,d_gene,v_gene
TGCGCCAGCAGTCTACCCGGGGTGCCTAACTATGGCTACACCTTC,CASSLPGVPNYGYTF,NA,TRBJ1-2,NA,TRBV4-1
TGTGCCACCAGCAGGGGCAGGGGAACAGGGAACACTGAAGCTTTCTTT,CATSRGRGTGNTEAFF,NA,TRBJ1-1,NA,TRBV15
TGTGCCAGTAGTCCAACCCTAATCCCCCAAGAGACCCAGTACTTC,CASSPTLIPQETQYF,NA,TRBJ2-5,NA,TRBV19
TGTGCCACCAGCAGAGCCCAGGGAGGGGCCCAGTACTTC,CATSRAQGGAQYF,NA,TRBJ2-5,TRBD2,TRBV15
TGTGCCAGTAGTAACGGCGGGAGTGCAGATACGCAGTATTTT,CASSNGGSADTQYF,few,TRBJ2-3,TRBD2,TRBV19
TGTGCCAGTAGTAGGCAACCGGGACAGGAGCGCTATGGCTACACCTTC,CASSRQPGQERYGYTF,NA,TRBJ1-2,TRBD1,TRBV19
TGTGCCAGCAGCTTAGGGGGGACAGCCTACGAGCAGTACTTC,CASSLGGTAYEQYF,NA,TRBJ2-7,TRBD1,TRBV7-9
TGTGCCGGTAGGAGCGGCGGGGCCGACGAGCAGTACTTC,CAGRSGGADEQYF,NA,TRBJ2-7,NA,TRBV28
TGTGCCAGCAGCCAGTCGGGGGGCCTCAGCTACGAGCAGTACTTC,CASSQSGGLSYEQYF,NA,TRBJ2-7,NA,TRBV7-3
TGCGCCAGCAGCCCGTTACAGGGGATGAGCGAGACCCAGTACTTC,CASSPLQGMSETQYF,NA,TRBJ2-5,TRBD1,TRBV4-1
TGTGCCAGTAGTCACGGGGAGGACACTGAAGCTTTCTTT,CASSHGEDTEAFF,few,TRBJ1-1,NA,TRBV19
TGCAGCGTTGCGTCAGGGCCCGACTACGAGCAGTACTTC,CSVASGPDYEQYF,NA,TRBJ2-7,NA,TRBV29-1
TGTGCCAGCCGGACTAGCGTCTACGAGCAGTACTTC,CASRTSVYEQYF,NA,TRBJ2-7,TRBD2,TRBV28
TGTGCCAGCAGCTGGCGTAGCGGCCCAAACTACAATGAGCAGTTCTTC,CASSWRSGPNYNEQFF,NA,TRBJ2-1,NA,TRBV5-6
TGTGCCATCCCTTCTACAGGCCCACCTTCCTCTGGGGCCAACGGCCTGACTTTC,CAIPSTGPPSSGANGLTF,NA,TRBJ2-6,NA,TRBV2
TGCGCCAGCAGCCAAGAGGCTAGCGGGGCCGAGCAGTACTTC,CASSQEASGAEQYF,NA,TRBJ2-7,TRBD2,TRBV4-3
TGCGCCAGCAGCCTTGGACAGGAGCGAGATACGCAGTATTTT,CASSLGQERDTQYF,few,TRBJ2-3,TRBD1,TRBV5-1
TGTGCCAGCAGCTTAGGGGGCGAGCGGGAGCGGGCCGGGGAGCTGTTTTTT,CASSLGGERERAGELFF,NA,TRBJ2-2,TRBD2,TRBV7-9
TGTGCCAGGGGGAAGAGGGGGGGCGGAAAACTGTTTTTT,CARGKRGGGKLFF,NA,TRBJ1-4,NA,TRBV2
TGTGCCAGCAGCTTACAAGTTTCGAGCGGGGGCACCGGGGAGCTGTTTTTT,CASSLQVSSGGTGELFF,NA,TRBJ2-2,TRBD2,TRBV7-6
TGTGCCAGCTCACCGCCAGGGACAGGCCCCTCTGGAAACACCATATATTTT,CASSPPGTGPSGNTIYF,NA,TRBJ1-3,TRBD1,TRBV18
TGTGCCAGCAGTGATGTGGGCCAAGCTAATGAAAAACTGCTTTTT,CASSDVGQANEKLLF,NA,TRBJ1-4,NA,TRBV25-1
TGTGCCAGCAGCGCCGGACTAGCGGGGGGGACCAGGAATACGCAGTATTTT,CASSAGLAGGTRNTQYF,NA,TRBJ2-3,TRBD2,TRBV5-4
TGTGCCAGCAGTAAACAAGCGGGGTCCGCAGATACGCAGTATTTT,CASSKQAGSADTQYF,NA,TRBJ2-3,TRBD2,TRBV28
TGTGCCAGCAGTCGTACCGGGACAGGGGATTCACCCCTCCACTTT,CASSRTGTGDSPLHF,once,TRBJ1-6,TRBD1,TRBV7-2
TGTGCCAGCAGTTACTCTCTAGCGGGATCCTACGAGCAGTACTTC,CASSYSLAGSYEQYF,NA,TRBJ2-7,TRBD2,TRBV6-5
TGTGCCAGCATGTTAGGCAGGATTAACTATGGCTACACCTTC,CASMLGRINYGYTF,NA,TRBJ1-2,NA,TRBV28
TGTGCCAGTAGTTACAACAGGGGAGAGCCCCAGCATTTT,CASSYNRGEPQHF,few,TRBJ1-5,TRBD1,TRBV19
TGCGCCAGCAGCTTGGCACTAGCGGGCCCCAATGAGCAGTTCTTC,CASSLALAGPNEQFF,NA,TRBJ2-1,TRBD2,TRBV5-1
TGTGCCAGCAATCCCTCGTGGACAGGGGGAACTGAAGCTTTCTTT,CASNPSWTGGTEAFF,NA,TRBJ1-1,TRBD1,TRBV27
TGTGCCAGCAGCGTAGAGCCTAGCGGCAGCTCCTACGAGCAGTACTTC,CASSVEPSGSSYEQYF,NA,TRBJ2-7,TRBD2,TRBV9
TGTGCCAGCAGTTACGGACAGGGGGCCTACAATGAGCAGTTCTTC,CASSYGQGAYNEQFF,NA,TRBJ2-1,TRBD1,TRBV6-5
TGTGCCAGCAGTGCGCAGGGGGCTGAAGCTTTCTTT,CASSAQGAEAFF,NA,TRBJ1-1,TRBD1,TRBV28
TGTGCCAGTAGTAATCAGAACCAAGAGACCCAGTACTTC,CASSNQNQETQYF,NA,TRBJ2-5,NA,TRBV19
TGTGCCAGCAGCGTGACTAGCGGCCTAACAGATACGCAGTATTTT,CASSVTSGLTDTQYF,NA,TRBJ2-3,TRBD2,TRBV9
TGTGCCAGCAGTTTCTCCGGCAGGGCCTATGGCTACACCTTC,CASSFSGRAYGYTF,once,TRBJ1-2,NA,TRBV28
TGTGCCAGCAGCCAAAGAGATTTGCGGGCAGGACAGGCTAATGAAAAACTGTTTTTT,CASSQRDLRAGQANEKLFF,NA,TRBJ1-4,TRBD1,TRBV4-2
TGTGCCAGTAGTATCTCCAGGGTTATGACCGGGGAGCTGTTTTTT,CASSISRVMTGELFF,few,TRBJ2-2,NA,TRBV19
TGCGCCAGCAGCCAGGACACCACCTACGAGCAGTACTTC,CASSQDTTYEQYF,NA,TRBJ2-7,NA,TRBV4-3
TGTGCCAGCAGCCCTCCTAGAGCTGACTATGGCTACACCTTC,CASSPPRADYGYTF,NA,TRBJ1-2,NA,TRBV7-9
TGTGCCAGCAGCGTAGGCAGGGCAGCCTACGAGCAGTACTTC,CASSVGRAAYEQYF,NA,TRBJ2-7,NA,TRBV9
TGTGCTAGTGGCCGGGGAGCGGGGGGTCTCACAGATACGCAGTATTTT,CASGRGAGGLTDTQYF,NA,TRBJ2-3,TRBD2,TRBV12-5
TGTGCCAGCAGTTTCGACAGCGGAAACACCATATATTTT,CASSFDSGNTIYF,few,TRBJ1-3,NA,TRBV27
TGTGCCAGCAGTTCCTCGGGGACAGGGGGGGCCGGGGAGCTGTTTTTT,CASSSSGTGGAGELFF,NA,TRBJ2-2,TRBD1,TRBV28